These T cell receptor beta chains were read from a single sample in a study of blood T cell repertoires in COVID-19. TCRdb's copy holds only in-frame clones and misses some; the assay was immunoSEQ multiplex PCR. The sample contains some 59,000 clones, about 80% of which appear only once. The sample consisted of peripheral blood. All receptors derive from a man under 40 with COVID-19, enrolled during active disease. The CDR3 runs from the conserved cysteine through the conserved F or W. D genes are given only for firm matches. Only part of the rows carry a size: once, few, many, or a class if the clone is expanded.

NA	NA	TRBV10-3	TRBJ2-7	CAISESSWQGLNEQYF	TGTGCCATCAGTGAGTCGAGTTGGCAGGGCCTCAACGAGCAGTACTTC
NA	NA	TRBV6-5	TRBJ1-1	CASSLAQGNTEAFF	TGTGCCAGCAGTCTAGCACAGGGTAACACTGAAGCTTTCTTT
TRBD1	once	TRBV28	TRBJ1-5	CASSSDRGLTQPQHF	TGTGCCAGCAGCTCGGACAGGGGGCTGACTCAGCCCCAGCATTTT
TRBD1	few	TRBV14	TRBJ1-1	CASSPRGGSEAFF	TGTGCCAGCAGCCCGAGAGGGGGCTCTGAAGCTTTCTTT
NA	NA	TRBV24-1	TRBJ2-2	CATSDSYTATNTGELFF	TGTGCCACCAGTGACTCCTACACAGCTACGAACACCGGGGAGCTGTTTTTT
TRBD1	NA	TRBV2	TRBJ1-6	CASRGMGQKNSPLHF	TGTGCCAGCCGGGGGATGGGACAGAAGAATTCACCCCTCCACTTT
TRBD1	NA	TRBV19	TRBJ2-1	CASSFKTGTGYNEQFF	TGTGCCAGTAGTTTTAAAACCGGGACAGGGTACAATGAGCAGTTCTTC
TRBD1	NA	TRBV6-6	TRBJ1-6	CASTLTGGLSPLHF	TGTGCCAGCACTCTGACAGGGGGCCTTTCACCCCTCCACTTT
NA	NA	TRBV4-3	TRBJ2-1	CASSQVVADEQFF	TGCGCCAGCAGCCAAGTAGTGGCGGATGAGCAGTTCTTC
NA	NA	TRBV9	TRBJ2-7	CASSVSDSYTHAQYF	TGTGCCAGCAGCGTATCGGACAGCTACACCCACGCGCAGTACTTC
TRBD1	NA	TRBV30	TRBJ2-7	CAWSVLFGTEGGEQYF	TGTGCCTGGAGTGTGTTGTTCGGGACAGAAGGGGGCGAGCAGTACTTC
NA	NA	TRBV4-3	TRBJ2-2	CASSQEGGPGSNTGELFF	TGCGCCAGCAGCCAGGAGGGGGGGCCGGGGTCGAACACCGGGGAGCTGTTTTTT
NA	NA	TRBV24-1	TRBJ2-3	CATSAGAPDTQYF	TGTGCCACCAGTGCAGGGGCTCCAGATACGCAGTATTTT
NA	once	TRBV4-1	TRBJ1-2	CASSQVRGGGYTF	TGCGCCAGCAGCCAAGTTAGGGGGGGAGGCTACACCTTC
TRBD1	NA	TRBV24-1	TRBJ1-2	CATSDPLAGQGRPYTF	TGTGCCACCAGTGATCCCCTCGCAGGACAGGGTCGTCCGTACACCTTC
TRBD1	NA	TRBV6-2/TRBV6-3	TRBJ2-1	CASSLRDRDGNNEQFF	TGTGCCAGCAGTTTAAGGGACAGGGATGGGAACAATGAGCAGTTCTTC
NA	NA	TRBV9	TRBJ1-6	CASSVTGNNSPLHF	TGTGCCAGCAGCGTTACAGGGAATAATTCACCCCTCCACTTT